This T cell receptor (beta chain) was recorded in a study of cytomegalovirus exposure and HLA in healthy donors. With regard to this clone: What it recognizes is unknown.

The PCR made use of 60 Vbeta and 13 Jbeta primers. Measured with immunoSEQ multiplex PCR; TCRdb has only the in-frame clones, and not every one. Of around 200,000 clones in the sample, approximately 78% were seen once. The study's findings and limits: In an earlier analysis, about 87% or about 30%: the productive usage of most TCR beta V segments.

Trimming took off 1 base at V and 0 bases at J, with 16 bases between the two ends. The CDR3 consists of 18 residues. Germline CDR1 SNHLY, CDR2 FYNNEI. The sequence was obtained from a woman aged 40 to 55 in good health and CMV-seronegative. The chain combines TRBV2 with TRBJ1-5, with D tentatively TRBD1 (6 bases). The material sequenced was PBMCs. Here the CDR3 reads CASSEESDSSYSNQPQHF. The CDR3, as DNA: TGTGCCAGCAGTGAAGAATCGGACAGTTCCTATAGCAATCAGCCCCAGCATTTT. Variable domain in full (rest from reference TRBV2 and TRBJ1-5): EPEVTQTPSHQVTQMGQEVILRCVPISNHLYFYWYRQILGQKVEFLVSFYNNEISEKSEIFDDQFSVERPDGSNFTLKIRSTKLEDSAMYFCASSEESDSSYSNQPQHFGDGTRLSIL.